One and the same sample provided the 15 T cell receptor beta chains below, sequenced in a study of blood T cell repertoires in COVID-19 (dated by TCRdb to the early 2020s). Library method: the immunoSEQ multiplex PCR assay. TCRdb stores this immuneACCESS table with in-frame sequences only. Part of the clones is absent; in the studies checked, under half of the shortfall reflects unresolved V genes, and no reason is known for the rest. Here the sample has 200,000 to 250,000 clones; approximately 91% occur a single time. Of the sample, about 4.8% is held by the ten largest clones. The sample comprised peripheral blood. These receptors all come from a woman aged 40 to 50 with acute or convalescent COVID-19.

The genes are TRBV7-9 and TRBJ1-1, with a possible D match to TRBD1 (5 bases). Germline V lookup: CDR1 SEHNR, CDR2 FQNEAQ (reference sequence). V lost 1 base and J 6 bases, leaving 9 bases between the germline ends. There are 13 residues in the CDR3. The DNA of the CDR3 is TGTGCCAGCAGCTTAGGTGAAGGGGCTGAAGCTTTCTTT. Protein sequence: CASSLGEGAEAFF.

The rearrangement uses TRBV27 and TRBJ1-2, with TRBD1 as a possible D gene (6 bases). The V and J ends lost 5 bases and 4 bases respectively, with 14 bases between them. The CDR3 spans 14 residues. Germline V gene sequence: CDR1 MNHEY, CDR2 SMNVEV (reference sequence). CDR3 in DNA: TGTGCCAGCAGTGGGTCGACAGGCTCCTATGGCTACACCTTC. It is translated as CASSGSTGSYGYTF.

The CDR3 nucleotides are TGCGCCATCAACCGAGGGGGCTCTGGAAACACCATATATTTT. Protein: CAINRGGSGNTIYF. The chain couples TRBV5-1 to TRBJ1-3, with D maybe TRBD1 (6 bases). Trimming pared 9 bases from V and 0 bases from J, leaving 13 bases between. This CDR3 comprises 14 residues. Germline V gene sequence: CDR1 SGHRS, CDR2 YFSETQ. Looking up the rest from reference TRBV5-1 and TRBJ1-3 gives the full variable domain: KAGVTQTPRYLIKTRGQQVTLSCSPISGHRSVSWYQQTPGQGLQFLFEYFSETQRNKGNFPGRFSGRQFSNSRSEMNVSTLELGDSALYLCAINRGGSGNTIYFGEGSWLTVV.

V and J are TRBV5-1 and TRBJ1-1, with 7 bases matching TRBD1. V was clipped by 4 bases and J by 0 bases; unmatched bases: 9. Germline V gene lookup returns CDR1 SGHRS and CDR2 YFSETQ. The CDR3 is 16 amino acids. DNA of the CDR3: TGCGCCAGCAGCCCCAGGGACAGCCGGATGAACACTGAAGCTTTCTTT. It translates to CASSPRDSRMNTEAFF.

V usage is TRBV6-5 and J usage is TRBJ1-1; D gene ambiguous. Trimming cost V 0 bases and J 4 bases, with 15 bases left between them. This CDR3 has 16 amino acids. Per the germline V gene, CDR1 is MNHEY and CDR2 is SVGAGI. CDR3 DNA: TGTGCCAGCAGTTACTCCCATGAAGTGTGGGCCACTGAAGCTTTCTTT. It is translated as CASSYSHEVWATEAFF.

This chain links TRBV25-1 with TRBJ1-1; 9 nucleotides agree with TRBD1. V was clipped by 7 bases and J by 5 bases; unmatched bases: 8. The CDR3 has 14 residues. Germline CDR1 is MGHDK and CDR2 is SYGVNS. The DNA of the CDR3 is TGTGCCAGCACCCGGACAGGGGAAGGGACTGAAGCTTTCTTT. Its protein product is CASTRTGEGTEAFF.

This clone was seen just once. Here the CDR3 DNA reads TGTGCCAGCAGCCAACCAGGGGGAAACACCATATATTTT. This translates into CASSQPGGNTIYF. The chain carries TRBV3-1 (or the pseudogene TRBV3-2) and TRBJ1-3, with D possibly matching TRBD1 (5 bases). The CDR3 contains 13 residues. Per the germline V gene, CDR1 is LGHDT and CDR2 is YNNKEL (reference sequence). Trimming took off 2 bases at V and 4 bases at J, with 6 bases between the two ends.

The chain is built from TRBV12-3 or TRBV12-4 and TRBJ2-1, with 9 bases lining up with TRBD2. J gave up 15 bases and V 6 bases, and 12 bases lay outside the gene matches. There are 13 residues in the CDR3. This chain's CDR3 is CASSPGTSLFRFF. CDR3 DNA: TGTGCCAGCAGCCCGGGGACTAGCTTATTCCGGTTCTTC.

The CDR3 spells CASTTNGYTDTQYF. As DNA, the CDR3 is TGTGCCAGCACCACTAACGGGTACACAGATACGCAGTATTTT. This chain joins TRBV2 and TRBJ2-3; D remains ambiguous. This CDR3 is 14 amino acids long. Looked up from germline, CDR1 is SNHLY and CDR2 is FYNNEI. Trimming shortened V by 7 bases and J by 2 bases, and 13 bases separated the two germline ends.

The rearrangement joins TRBV5-1 to TRBJ2-1; TRBD2 matches at 10 bases. V shed 0 bases, J shed 8 bases, and the junction held 8 bases outside the gene matches. From germline, CDR1 is SGHRS and CDR2 YFSETQ. The length of the CDR3 is 16 residues. CDR3 amino acids: CASSLGQRGGRDEQFF. Written as DNA, the CDR3 is TGCGCCAGCAGCTTGGGACAGCGGGGGGGCCGGGATGAGCAGTTCTTC.

This chain uses TRBV7-9 with TRBJ2-1; the D is unclear. This CDR3 spans 15 amino acids. Germline lookup yields CDR1 SEHNR and CDR2 FQNEAQ (reference sequence). Deletions cut 4 bases from V and 0 bases from J, with 10 bases between. DNA for the CDR3: TGTGCCAGCAGCTATGTTCCGAGCTCCTACAATGAGCAGTTCTTC. This gives the protein CASSYVPSSYNEQFF.

The chain links TRBV24-1 to TRBJ1-5, with a possible D match to TRBD1 (6 bases). Trimming left V 2 bases short and J 3 bases short, with 10 bases between. Germline CDR1 reads KGHDR; CDR2 reads SFDVKD. CDR3 length: 15 residues. The CDR3 DNA reads as TGTGCCACCAGTGATTCCCGACAGGTCAATCAGCCCCAGCATTTT. Protein product: CATSDSRQVNQPQHF.

This clone was picked up one time. The chain employs TRBV2 and TRBJ2-7, with TRBD2 as a possible D gene (6 bases). Trimming shortened V by 5 bases and J by 6 bases, and 14 bases separated the two germline ends. Germline lookup yields CDR1 SNHLY and CDR2 FYNNEI. The CDR3 is made up of 13 amino acids. The DNA of the CDR3 is TGTGCCAGCAGTCTTCGGGACTTGAGCGAGCAGTACGTC. Its protein is CASSLRDLSEQYV.

DNA for the CDR3: TGTGCCAGCAGCACGATGGGGCATAATTCACCCCTCCACTTT. This codes for CASSTMGHNSPLHF. This chain uses TRBV7-9 with TRBJ1-6, with D possibly matching TRBD1 (5 bases). Germline CDR1 and CDR2: SEHNR and FQNEAQ (reference sequence). V gave up 5 bases and J gave up 5 bases, with 10 bases separating them. There are 14 residues in the CDR3.

The chain combines TRBV5-1 with TRBJ1-1, with D uncertain. V was cut by 3 bases and J by 4 bases, with 16 bases left in between. The CDR3 has 15 amino acids. CDR1 and CDR2 from the germline V gene are SGHRS and YFSETQ. CDR3 bases: TGCGCCAGCAGCTCAGTACCGCGGAGCGGCACTGAAGCTTTCTTT. Its translation: CASSSVPRSGTEAFF.